This T cell receptor (beta chain) was documented in a study of response to subunit inactivated influenza vaccine. Study-level findings and limits: Authors suggested each seasonal influenza vaccination recruits few new T cells.

TCRdb re-called the RT-PCR reads with MiXCR, one entry per CDR3 protein. Among hundreds of thousands of distinct CDR3 sequences listed, approximately 15% were seen once. Germline CDR1 is LGHNA and CDR2 is YNFKEQ. This CDR3 has 13 amino acids. V lost 2 bases and J lost 8, with 9 bases in between. This clonotype appeared a few times. Antigen: not known. The receptor was isolated from a man between 50 and 59 years old who received an inactivated influenza vaccine. The gene calls are TRBV4-2 and TRBJ2-2; D is ambiguous. Here the sequenced sample was PBMCs from blood, taken roughly 15 days before vaccination. In DNA form, the CDR3 reads TGTGCCAGCAGCCAACAACACCCTGGGGAGCTGTTTTTT. Protein product: CASSQQHPGELFF.